The present T cell receptor beta chain was sequenced within a study of shared clonotypes between healthy human individuals. Overall study: The donor group consisted of two women and a few men, aged 18 to 49. General study points: About 5% of naive CD4 clonotypes were shared across several donors.

As concerns this clone: The target antigen is unknown.

Looked up from germline, CDR1 is KGHSH and CDR2 is LQKENI. J gave up 2 bases and V 0 bases, and 8 bases lay outside the gene matches. CDR3 length equals 17 residues. Genomic DNA of each subset was evenly split across several immunoSEQ plates. Assay: immunoSEQ multiplex PCR; the TCRdb copy retains only in-frame clones and omits some. The sample lists 2 million to 2.5 million clones; approximately 94% were seen once. Source material: naive CD4+ T cells sorted from blood. Subset of the sample: CD45RA+ positively selected. The chain recombines TRBV18 with TRBJ2-3, with TRBD2 matching over 7 bases. The origin of this receptor is a young man in good health. CDR3 loop: CASSPPQRGVVTDTQYF. The CDR3 DNA is TGTGCCAGCTCACCACCGCAACGGGGGGTCGTCACAGATACGCAGTATTTT.